The 30 T cell receptor beta chains below all came from one sample that was sequenced in a study of neurological immune-mediated disorders. TCRdb itself ran the 5' RACE reads through MiXCR, one entry per CDR3 protein. The sample lists 100,000 or so distinct CDR3 sequences; 13% were seen once. Time point: longitudinal time-point 2. Sequencing was performed on PBMCs. These receptors were taken from a female donor with HTLV-1-associated myelopathy (HAM/TSP).

This clonotype was seen ten or more times. The chain combines TRBV20-1 with TRBJ1-2; D is unresolved. The CDR3 runs 13 residues. CDR1 and CDR2 (germline): DFQATT, SNEGSKA (reference sequence). Trimming cost V 0 bases and J 4 bases, with 9 bases left between them. The CDR3 sequence is CSARDLSAYGYTF. The CDR3 bases are TGCAGTGCTAGAGATCTGTCAGCCTATGGCTACACCTTC.

The table lists this clonotype with many counts. The gene calls are TRBV5-1 and TRBJ2-1; a weak D match, TRBD2 (6 bases). The CDR3 runs 16 residues. CDR1 is SGHRS and CDR2 is YFSETQ in the germline V gene. The V end was cut by 0 bases, the J end by 0 bases, with 10 bases between. The CDR3 bases are TGCGCCAGCAGCTTGGCTGCGACTAGCTCCTACAATGAGCAGTTCTTC. As protein: CASSLAATSSYNEQFF.

This clonotype was seen a handful of times. V and J are TRBV2 and TRBJ2-7; D not certain. V lost 5 bases, J lost 9 bases, and 14 bases lay in between. The CDR3 is made up of 12 amino acids. Looked up from germline, CDR1 is SNHLY and CDR2 is FYNNEI. The CDR3 sequence: CASSTLRSRQYF. The CDR3 bases are TGTGCCAGCAGTACCTTGAGGTCCCGGCAGTACTTC. The whole variable domain, remainder taken from reference TRBV2 and TRBJ2-7, is EPEVTQTPSHQVTQMGQEVILRCVPISNHLYFYWYRQILGQKVEFLVSFYNNEISEKSEIFDDQFSVERPDGSNFTLKIRSTKLEDSAMYFCASSTLRSRQYFGPGTRLTVT.

Only a few counts were recorded for this clonotype. The chain joins TRBV7-6 to TRBJ1-6; possibly TRBD1 for D (6 bases). V was clipped by 3 bases and J by 9 bases, with 24 bases between them. The V gene's germline CDR1 is SGHVS and CDR2 FNYEAQ. This CDR3 has 18 amino acids. Here the CDR3 reads CASSFYRIRTAPRSPLHF. DNA of the CDR3: TGTGCCAGCAGCTTCTATAGAATTCGGACAGCCCCGCGTTCACCCCTCCACTTT.

This clonotype was recorded many times. This sequence joins TRBV12-3 or TRBV12-4 and TRBJ2-3; TRBD2 matches 10 bases. The CDR3 is made up of 17 amino acids. J lost 0 bases, V lost 4 bases, and 7 bases had no gene match. The CDR3 DNA is TGTGCCAGCAGTTCCGGGACTAGCGTCAGTAGCACAGATACGCAGTATTTT. Translated: CASSSGTSVSSTDTQYF.

The sample holds many counts of this clonotype. The chain combines TRBV4-1 with TRBJ1-1; a possible D gene is TRBD1 (5 bases). CDR1 is MGHRA and CDR2 is YSYEKL in the germline V gene. The CDR3 is 12 amino acids. V was pared by 2 bases and J by 12 bases, with 13 bases between. CDR3 sequence: CASSQIQGKTFF. The CDR3 nucleotides are TGCGCCAGCAGCCAAATCCAGGGTAAGACTTTCTTT.

At least ten counts were recorded for this clonotype. The rearrangement joins TRBV20-1 to TRBJ2-7, with D tentatively TRBD1 or TRBD2 (6 bases each). Germline V gene lookup returns CDR1 DFQATT and CDR2 SNEGSKA (reference sequence). Trimming shortened V by 6 bases and J by 6 bases, and 15 bases separated the two germline ends. This CDR3 region has 12 residues. CDR3 in DNA: TGCAGTGCGCATCGAGGGGGGCCCGAGCAGTACTTC. It translates to CSAHRGGPEQYF.

This clonotype was detected many times. The V call is TRBV20-1, the J call TRBJ1-1, with D perhaps matching TRBD1 (5 bases). The germline V gene has CDR1 DFQATT and CDR2 SNEGSKA (reference sequence). This CDR3 region has 15 residues. The V end was cut by 3 bases, the J end by 0 bases, with 14 bases between. CDR3 in amino acids: CSASDTQDMNTEAFF. The CDR3 bases are TGCAGTGCTAGCGATACACAGGATATGAACACTGAAGCTTTCTTT.

This clonotype was seen repeatedly, ten times or more. The chain uses TRBV2 and TRBJ2-1; D is ambiguous. Between the trimmed V and J ends, which lost 6 bases and 4 bases, there was a span of 16 bases. This CDR3 comprises 15 residues. The germline V gene encodes CDR1 SNHLY and CDR2 FYNNEI. For the CDR3, the DNA is TGTGCCAGCAGCGTCAGCCCCGCCAATTACAATGAGCAGTTCTTC. Its protein product is CASSVSPANYNEQFF.

This sequence joins TRBV7-9 and TRBJ1-2; 8 positions agree with TRBD1. The CDR3 length is 16 residues. From germline, CDR1 is SEHNR and CDR2 FQNEAQ (reference sequence). V shed 5 bases and J 8 bases; nucleotides not matched to a gene: 16. The CDR3 protein is CASSPGTGEAHGGYTF. The DNA for the CDR3 is TGTGCCAGCAGCCCCGGGACAGGAGAGGCTCATGGGGGCTACACCTTC. Full variable domain (rest looked up from reference TRBV7-9 and TRBJ1-2): DTGVSQNPRHKITKRGQNVTFRCDPISEHNRLYWYRQTLGQGPEFLTYFQNEAQLEKSRLLSDRFSAERPKGSFSTLEIQRTEQGDSAMYLCASSPGTGEAHGGYTFGSGTRLTVV.

This clonotype was detected many times. The chain carries TRBV5-1 and TRBJ2-1; D ambiguous. The CDR3 runs 17 residues. Germline V gene data show CDR1 as SGHRS and CDR2 as YFSETQ. Trimming stripped 5 bases from V and 1 base from J, with 19 bases between. The CDR3 loop reads CASSSSRNPFSYNEQFF. As DNA, the CDR3 is TGCGCCAGCAGTTCTTCCAGGAACCCTTTTTCCTACAATGAGCAGTTCTTC.

This clonotype was observed at least ten times. The V and J genes are TRBV5-1 and TRBJ2-4, with D maybe TRBD2 (6 bases). Germline lookup yields CDR1 SGHRS and CDR2 YFSETQ. The V gene lost 0 bases and the J gene lost 9 bases, with 10 bases spanning the gap. The CDR3 contains 13 residues. The CDR3 here is CASSLAQGGIQYF. CDR3 DNA: TGCGCCAGCAGCTTGGCCCAGGGAGGCATTCAGTACTTC.

This clonotype was recorded many times. The chain links TRBV7-2 to TRBJ1-1, with 9 bases that match TRBD1. The CDR3 runs 14 residues. Germline V gene lookup returns CDR1 SGHTA and CDR2 FQGNSA. V gave up 7 bases and J gave up 7 bases; unmatched junction bases: 10. DNA for the CDR3: TGTGCCAGCACCGTGAGACAGGGGGAAGGTGAAGCTTTCTTT. Residues: CASTVRQGEGEAFF.

This clonotype was seen at least ten times. The chain is built from TRBV15 and TRBJ2-1; 10 bases match TRBD2. The germline V gene encodes CDR1 LNHNV and CDR2 YYDKDF (reference sequence). This CDR3 is built from 14 residues. Trimming took 6 bases from V and 10 from J; bases not matched to a gene: 9. The CDR3 nucleotides read TGTGCCACCAGTGCCCAGCGGGGGGGTTTGGAGCAGTTCTTC. Its protein is CATSAQRGGLEQFF.

In this sample, this clonotype turned up a few times. This chain joins TRBV5-1 and TRBJ2-3; perhaps TRBD1 as D (6 bases). The germline V gene has CDR1 SGHRS and CDR2 YFSETQ. Trimming shortened V by 5 bases and J by 2 bases, and 21 bases separated the two germline ends. The CDR3 length is 17 residues. The CDR3 DNA reads as TGCGCCAGCAGGGCCCTTCACAGGGACCCGCTCACAGATACGCAGTATTTT. Amino acids: CASRALHRDPLTDTQYF. Full variable domain (remainder filled in from reference TRBV5-1 and TRBJ2-3): KAGVTQTPRYLIKTRGQQVTLSCSPISGHRSVSWYQQTPGQGLQFLFEYFSETQRNKGNFPGRFSGRQFSNSRSEMNVSTLELGDSALYLCASRALHRDPLTDTQYFGPGTRLTVL.

Many counts were recorded for this clonotype. This chain links TRBV11-1 with TRBJ2-6, with unresolved D. CDR3 length: 15 residues. The germline V gene encodes CDR1 SGHAT and CDR2 FQDESV (reference sequence). Trimming shortened V by 2 bases and J by 2 bases, and 7 bases separated the two germline ends. The CDR3 DNA is TGTGCCAGCAGCTTATCCACAGCTGGGGCCAACGTCCTGACTTTC. It yields the protein CASSLSTAGANVLTF.

This clonotype was counted many times. The chain uses TRBV5-1 and TRBJ2-5; TRBD2 agrees at 8 bases. The CDR3 length is 16 residues. Trimming cost V 0 bases and J 7 bases; bases outside gene matches: 11. The germline CDR1 and CDR2 sequences are SGHRS and YFSETQ. The CDR3 DNA reads as TGCGCCAGCAGCTTGGACGGGGGGGGATTCTCTGGGACCCAGTACTTC. Its translation is CASSLDGGGFSGTQYF.

This clonotype was seen at least ten times. V gene TRBV18 combines with J gene TRBJ1-1; D call uncertain. Germline CDR1 KGHSH, CDR2 LQKENI. This CDR3 has 13 amino acids. In nucleotides, the CDR3 is TGTGCTTCCAAGGGCAGGTTCGACGCTGAAGCTTTCTTT. Its protein is CASKGRFDAEAFF.

This clonotype was observed at least ten times. The chain recombines TRBV7-9 with TRBJ2-1; 11 bases match TRBD2. Per the germline V gene, CDR1 is SEHNR and CDR2 is FQNEAQ (reference sequence). Losses at the gene ends were 5 bases for V and 4 bases for J; bases not matched to a gene: 7. This CDR3 region has 16 residues. The chain's CDR3 is CASSSRSGGAYNEQFF. CDR3 DNA: TGTGCCAGCAGCAGCCGTAGCGGGGGGGCTTACAATGAGCAGTTCTTC. Filled out from reference TRBV7-9 and TRBJ2-1, the complete variable domain reads DTGVSQNPRHKITKRGQNVTFRCDPISEHNRLYWYRQTLGQGPEFLTYFQNEAQLEKSRLLSDRFSAERPKGSFSTLEIQRTEQGDSAMYLCASSSRSGGAYNEQFFGPGTRLTVL.

At least ten counts were recorded for this clonotype. The chain joins TRBV24-1 to TRBJ2-7; 9 bases line up with TRBD1. The CDR3 consists of 15 residues. Germline CDR1 and CDR2: KGHDR and SFDVKD. J lost 4 bases, V lost 6 bases, and 9 bases had no gene match. DNA of the CDR3: TGTGCCACCAGTCCTACCGGGACAGGGAATTACGAGCAGTACTTC. It encodes CATSPTGTGNYEQYF.

As to this clonotype: A much more abundant neighbour one base away suggests this may be a read error. The chain has TRBV28 and TRBJ1-2, with D tentatively TRBD1 (6 bases). The CDR3 is 13 residues long. Per germline, CDR1 MDHEN and CDR2 SYDVKM. In DNA form, the CDR3 reads TGTGCCAGCAGTTTACCGGGGGCTTATGGCTACGCCTTC. Its protein product is CASSLPGAYGYAF.

Ten or more counts support this clonotype. This chain uses TRBV5-1 with TRBJ2-3; no clear D gene. The V end lost 0 bases, the J end lost 0 bases, and 8 bases lay between the germline ends. This CDR3 spans 15 amino acids. CDR1 is SGHRS and CDR2 is YFSETQ in the germline V gene. This CDR3 reads CASSLEVTSTDTQYF. The CDR3 DNA is TGCGCCAGCAGCTTGGAAGTTACCAGCACAGATACGCAGTATTTT.

Many counts were recorded for this clonotype. The rearrangement joins TRBV5-1 to TRBJ2-1; D not resolved. The CDR3 loop spans 15 amino acids. V lost 5 bases and J lost 7, with 19 bases in between. Germline V gene data show CDR1 as SGHRS and CDR2 as YFSETQ. CDR3 DNA: TGCGCCAGCAGTACTTTGGATCCGTCCCAGAATGAGCAGTTCTTC. It yields the protein CASSTLDPSQNEQFF.

This clonotype was seen ten or more times. The V and J genes are TRBV20-1 and TRBJ2-3, with D possibly matching TRBD2 (6 bases). With 4 bases removed from V and 8 bases from J, the gap between germline ends came to 22 bases. The CDR3 covers 15 residues. CDR1 and CDR2 (germline): DFQATT, SNEGSKA (reference sequence). In nucleotides, the CDR3 is TGCAGTGCTATAACCGGGGCCTCGGGGGATGTTACGCAGTATTTT. It codes for CSAITGASGDVTQYF.

The chain has TRBV10-3 and TRBJ2-5; the match to TRBD2 covers 9 bases. CDR3 length equals 15 residues. V dropped 7 bases and J dropped 1; count of bases not matched to a gene: 7. The germline CDR1 and CDR2 sequences are ENHRY and SYGVKD. The CDR3 nucleotides read TGTGCCATCAATGGAGTAGCGGGGGCCCAAGAGACCCAGTACTTC. Translating it yields CAINGVAGAQETQYF.

This clonotype was counted between two and nine times. The J gene is TRBJ2-3, the V gene TRBV7-2; possible D gene TRBD1, 5 bases. Trimming cost V 5 bases and J 7 bases, with 10 bases left between them. The CDR3 extends over 12 amino acids. Germline CDR1 SGHTA, CDR2 FQGNSA. The CDR3 is CASSHPGNTQYF. The CDR3 DNA reads TGTGCCAGCAGCCACCCAGGGAATACGCAGTATTTT.

This clonotype was observed at least ten times. The V and J genes are TRBV6-6 and TRBJ1-6; the D gene is possibly TRBD1 (5 bases). This CDR3 comprises 18 residues. Germline V gene lookup returns CDR1 MNHNY and CDR2 SVGAGI (reference sequence). The V end was cut by 0 bases, the J end by 0 bases, with 12 bases between. CDR3 nucleotide sequence: TGTGCCAGCAGTTACTCCGGCGGGGCAAGCTCCTATAATTCACCCCTCCACTTT. Translated: CASSYSGGASSYNSPLHF.

Many counts were recorded for this clonotype. The rearrangement links TRBV28 to TRBJ2-6, with D maybe TRBD1 (6 bases). Germline V gene lookup returns CDR1 MDHEN and CDR2 SYDVKM. The ends were cut back, 5 bases at V and 2 bases at J, with 13 bases in the middle. This CDR3 region has 16 residues. CDR3 in DNA: TGTGCCAGCAGTGTCTTCACAGGGACTGGGGCCAACGTCCTGACTTTC. Encoded protein: CASSVFTGTGANVLTF.

This clonotype was seen at least ten times. An end of the junction does not agree with germline; a read error may underlie this. The rearrangement uses TRBV5-1 and TRBJ1-4; TRBD1 matches 9 bases. The CDR3 consists of 15 residues. Germline V gene data show CDR1 as SGHRS and CDR2 as YFSETQ. In nucleotides, the CDR3 is TGCGCCAGCAGCCCCCACAGGGGGCGGAATCGTAGTTGGGGTTTT. It is translated as CASSPHRGRNRSWGF.

This clonotype has a count of ten or more. The chain has TRBV4-1 and TRBJ2-3; D not certain. Per germline, CDR1 MGHRA and CDR2 YSYEKL. The V gene lost 4 bases and the J gene lost 0 bases, with 17 bases spanning the gap. This CDR3 contains 17 residues. The DNA of the CDR3 is TGCGCCAGCAGCCGGTCAATCTCGGCTTCCAGCACAGATACGCAGTATTTT. This translates into CASSRSISASSTDTQYF.